This entry describes one T cell receptor beta chain. Its antigen is as yet unknown. This sample stems from a study of beta chain features in type 1 diabetes. Notes on the study in general: Shorter TCRB CDR3s, moderately but significantly so, were found in Type 1 diabetes patients in all four CD4+ subsets.

CDR3 length: 13 residues. V was clipped by 4 bases and J by 4 bases, with 10 bases between them. CDR1 and CDR2 from the germline V gene are KGHSH and LQKENI. Investigators reverse transcribed all isolated RNA, so they sequenced expressed TCRB transcripts. Assay used: immunoSEQ multiplex PCR; TCRdb lists only in-frame clones, some missing. The sample comprises around 44,000 clones, about 50% of which are singletons, and around 0.25% rests with the top ten. Blood was collected once per donor into heparin, averaging about 116 mL. This clonotype was sampled from a woman younger than 45 in good health. J is TRBJ1-1 and V is TRBV18, with TRBD1 as a possible D gene (5 bases). Specimen: stem cell memory CD4+ T cells from blood. CDR3 in amino acids: CASSRLGGTEAFF. The CDR3 DNA is TGTGCCAGCTCACGACTCGGGGGCACTGAAGCTTTCTTT.